This TCR beta chain was sequenced in a study of blood T cell repertoires in COVID-19. Study context: Nucleic acid was either cDNA or gDNA, and it came from T cells, B-cell-depleted T cells, or PBMCs.

As handled by the study authors: Amplification of reference gene primers was used by the study to estimate nucleated cell counts. Produced via immunoSEQ multiplex PCR; TCRdb's table is partial and in-frame only. D and trimming were read from the DNA, whereas the V and J calls and clone size are those reported in that table. The data show a few hundred thousand clones, around 88% seen once. Seattle researchers signed up patients amid active infection and tracked them longitudinally. The CDR3 has 15 residues. V gave up 6 bases and J gave up 2 bases; unmatched junction bases: 5. Germline CDR1 reads SNHLY; CDR2 reads FYNNEI.

The receptor was derived from a woman in her twenties or thirties with COVID-19, enrolled during active disease. Sequencing input: peripheral blood. V and J are TRBV2 and TRBJ1-5, with 9 bases that match TRBD1. CDR3 region: CASSQGQGGNQPQHF. The CDR3 DNA is TGTGCCAGCAGCCAGGGACAGGGAGGCAATCAGCCCCAGCATTTT.